This TCR beta chain appears in the sequencing data of a study of cytomegalovirus exposure and HLA in healthy donors. Notes on the study in general: TCR beta sequences reportedly predicted most subjects' HLA-A and HLA-B alleles accurately.

This clone was counted between two and nine times. Its target is unknown. 13 Jbeta primers and 60 Vbeta primers were used for the PCR. Only in-frame clones appear in the TCRdb table, and some are missing; sequencing was by immunoSEQ multiplex PCR. This table holds about 91,000 clones, about 68% found once. Sequencing used PBMCs. This TCR was recovered from a human donor in good health.

CDR3 protein: CASSLGTTAGPQHF. DNA for the CDR3: TGTGCCAGCAGCTTGGGTACTACGGCGGGGCCCCAGCATTTT. The chain combines TRBV5-4 with TRBJ1-5; D call uncertain. CDR1 SGHNT and CDR2 YYREEE come from the germline V gene (reference sequence). V lost 0 bases and J lost 9, with 13 bases in between. The CDR3 runs 14 residues.